The next 26 T cell receptor beta chains were all read from a single sample in a study of T cell repertoires in cytomegalovirus infection. No antigens are known for them. TCRdb re-called the reads through MiXCR, storing one row per CDR3 protein. This table has roughly 340,000 distinct CDR3 sequences, roughly 28% appearing once. Sequencing used cultured PBMCs, obtained from culture after CMV antigen stimulation. These receptors all come from a human donor in good health (CMV status not recorded). Some clones in this sample may be carry-over from other donors' samples.

V and J are TRBV7-3 and TRBJ1-1, with 9 bases aligning to TRBD1. The V segment lost 5 bases and the J segment 2 bases; nucleotides outside the gene matches: 9. From germline, CDR1 is SGHTA and CDR2 FQGTGA. The CDR3 is made up of 16 amino acids. The CDR3, as DNA: TGTGCCAGCAGCGTCACAGGGGGCTATGGAAACACTGAAGCTTTCTTT. Its translation: CASSVTGGYGNTEAFF. Supplemented by reference TRBV7-3 and TRBJ1-1, the full variable domain reads GAGVSQTPSNKVTEKGKYVELRCDPISGHTALYWYRQSLGQGPEFLIYFQGTGAADDSGLPNDRFFAVRPEGSVSTLKIQRTERGDSAVYLCASSVTGGYGNTEAFFGQGTRLTVV.

This clonotype was detected only a few times. This chain joins TRBV3-1 and TRBJ1-2, with D possibly TRBD1 on 5 matching bases. The CDR3 loop spans 13 amino acids. The germline V and J ends were trimmed by 6 bases and 1 base, with 9 bases remaining between them. Germline V lookup: CDR1 LGHDT, CDR2 YNNKEL (reference sequence). For the CDR3, the DNA is TGTGCCAGCAGTCTCAGGGTTAACTATGGCTACACCTTC. It yields the protein CASSLRVNYGYTF.

This chain joins TRBV12-3 or TRBV12-4 and TRBJ1-5, with 7 bases matching TRBD1. V was pared by 7 bases and J by 4 bases, with 7 bases of the junction left unmatched. The CDR3 runs 14 residues. The CDR3 here is CASNRGTENQPQHF. The CDR3 DNA reads TGTGCCAGCAACCGAGGGACAGAAAATCAGCCCCAGCATTTT.

This clonotype was detected ten times or more. This rearrangement joins TRBV28 to TRBJ1-5; 10 nucleotides line up with TRBD1. The CDR3 is made up of 15 amino acids. Germline loops: CDR1 MDHEN, CDR2 SYDVKM. Trimming at V came to 6 bases and at J to 3 bases, leaving 5 bases not matched to a gene. The CDR3 here is CASRLGQGFNQPQHF. Written as DNA, the CDR3 is TGTGCCAGCAGGCTGGGACAGGGGTTCAATCAGCCCCAGCATTTT.

The gene calls are TRBV7-3 and TRBJ1-4; no clear D gene. The CDR3 sequence is 13 residues long. CDR1 and CDR2 (germline): SGHTA, FQGTGA. Deletions cut 2 bases from V and 7 bases from J, with 8 bases between. Here the CDR3 reads CASSLGPPEKLFF. The CDR3 coding sequence is TGTGCCAGCAGCTTAGGCCCTCCTGAAAAACTGTTTTTT.

This clonotype was picked up a small number of times. The chain recombines TRBV7-9 with TRBJ1-1; TRBD1 matches at 10 bases. V lost 6 bases to trimming and J lost 0 bases; unmatched junction nucleotides: 19. Per the germline V gene, CDR1 is SEHNR and CDR2 is FQNEAQ (reference sequence). The CDR3 runs 20 residues. The CDR3 spells CASSFPGTGAASIMNTEAFF. The DNA of the CDR3 is TGTGCCAGCAGTTTCCCCGGGACAGGGGCCGCCTCCATTATGAACACTGAAGCTTTCTTT.

The chain carries TRBV10-3 and TRBJ1-3; no definite D call. The ends were cut back, 0 bases at V and 0 bases at J, with 6 bases in the middle. The CDR3 sequence is 15 residues long. The germline V gene has CDR1 ENHRY and CDR2 SYGVKD. The CDR3 nucleotides are TGTGCCATCAGTGAGTCAGGGAACTCTGGAAACACCATATATTTT. As protein: CAISESGNSGNTIYF.

This clonotype appeared a few times. The chain recombines TRBV12-3 or TRBV12-4 with TRBJ1-4; D remains ambiguous. With 4 bases removed from V and 13 bases from J, the gap between germline ends came to 10 bases. The CDR3 runs 11 residues. The CDR3 protein is CASSSSSLLFF. In DNA, the CDR3 is TGTGCCAGCAGTTCATCGTCTCTACTGTTTTTT.

The chain joins TRBV12-3 or TRBV12-4 to TRBJ1-4, with 7 bases that match TRBD1. With V trimmed by 3 bases and J by 8 bases, 6 bases remained unmatched. The CDR3 contains 14 residues. CDR3 sequence (DNA): TGTGCCAGCAGTTTTAGACAGGGAGGCGAAAAACTGTTTTTT. This gives the protein CASSFRQGGEKLFF.

This chain uses TRBV18 with TRBJ2-5, with 8 bases matching TRBD1. CDR1 KGHSH and CDR2 LQKENI come from the germline V gene. The length of the CDR3 is 13 residues. V lost 8 bases to trimming and J lost 3 bases; unmatched junction nucleotides: 5. The CDR3 reads CASTLDREETQYF. The CDR3 DNA sequence: TGTGCCAGCACCCTGGACAGGGAAGAGACCCAGTACTTC. Using reference TRBV18 and TRBJ2-5 for the parts outside the CDR3, the full variable domain is NAGVMQNPRHLVRRRGQEARLRCSPMKGHSHVYWYRQLPEEGLKFMVYLQKENIIDESGMPKERFSAEFPKEGPSILRIQQVVRGDSAAYFCASTLDREETQYFGPGTRLLVL.

The chain employs TRBV5-5 and TRBJ1-6; no definite D call. V was trimmed by 1 base and J by 7 bases, leaving 12 bases between them. The CDR3 totals 15 residues. CDR1 and CDR2 from the germline V gene are SGHKS and YYEKEE (reference sequence). This CDR3 reads CASSLRTLGNSPLHF. Here the CDR3 DNA reads TGTGCCAGCAGCTTGAGGACCCTCGGGAATTCACCCCTCCACTTT.

This clonotype is termed medium-sized. The genes are TRBV6-5 and TRBJ1-2; D might be TRBD1 (5 bases). The CDR3 is 15 residues long. Trimming left V 2 bases short and J 2 bases short, with 12 bases between. Per the germline V gene, CDR1 is MNHEY and CDR2 is SVGAGI. The CDR3 sequence is CASSYGGGGNYGYTF. The CDR3 coding sequence is TGTGCCAGCAGTTACGGGGGGGGAGGGAACTATGGCTACACCTTC.

On this clonotype itself: A read error may produce the germline difference seen at one junction end. CDR3 in amino acids: CASSPRRGREANYSYTF. CDR3 nucleotide sequence: TGTGCCAGCAGCCCTCGACGGGGTAGAGAAGCCAACTATAGCTACACCTTC. This rearrangement joins TRBV7-9 to TRBJ1-2; D is ambiguous. CDR1 is SEHNR, CDR2 FQNEAQ, per germline (reference sequence). This CDR3 has 17 residues. Full variable domain (remainder filled in from reference TRBV7-9 and TRBJ1-2): DTGVSQNPRHKITKRGQNVTFRCDPISEHNRLYWYRQTLGQGPEFLTYFQNEAQLEKSRLLSDRFSAERPKGSFSTLEIQRTEQGDSAMYLCASSPRRGREANYSYTFGSGTRLTVV.

Only a few counts were recorded for this clonotype. The CDR3, as DNA: TGTGCCAGCAGCTTTAGCGGGGGGGGCACAGATACGCAGTATTTT. Translated, it gives CASSFSGGGTDTQYF. The chain recombines TRBV7-2 with TRBJ2-3; TRBD2 matches at 11 bases. The CDR3 spans 15 residues. The germline CDR1 and CDR2 sequences are SGHTA and FQGNSA. V lost 3 bases, J lost 1 base, and 0 bases stayed unmatched.

The chain is built from TRBV24-1 and TRBJ2-3, with D unclear. Looked up from germline, CDR1 is KGHDR and CDR2 is SFDVKD. The V and J ends lost 8 bases and 3 bases respectively, with 11 bases between them. This CDR3 comprises 13 residues. This CDR3 is CATKGRGTDTQYF. CDR3 coding DNA: TGTGCCACCAAAGGACGCGGTACAGATACGCAGTATTTT.

The CDR3 region has the DNA TGCAGTGCTAGAGATGAGGCTAGCGGGGGTGGAGATACGCAGTATTTT. It translates to CSARDEASGGGDTQYF. The rearrangement joins TRBV20-1 to TRBJ2-3; 10 bases are a match to TRBD2. The germline CDR1 and CDR2 sequences are DFQATT and SNEGSKA (reference sequence). The CDR3 contains 16 residues. V lost 0 bases and J lost 5; bases outside the gene matches: 8.

The table lists this clonotype with a few counts. The V call is TRBV7-8, the J call TRBJ1-4; possible D gene TRBD1, 5 bases. Germline CDR1 is SGHVS and CDR2 is FQNEAQ. The CDR3 spans 16 residues. The V gene lost 5 bases and the J gene lost 0 bases, with 13 bases spanning the gap. This CDR3 reads CASSGTGPATNEKLFF. DNA of the CDR3: TGTGCCAGCAGCGGGACTGGTCCTGCAACTAATGAAAAACTGTTTTTT. Combining the CDR3 with reference TRBV7-8 and TRBJ1-4 gives the whole variable domain GAGVSQSPRYKVAKRGQDVALRCDPISGHVSLFWYQQALGQGPEFLTYFQNEAQLDKSGLPSDRFFAERPEGSVSTLKIQRTQQEDSAVYLCASSGTGPATNEKLFFGSGTQLSVL.

This sequence joins TRBV20-1 and TRBJ2-1; 8 bases fit TRBD2. The CDR3 is 14 residues long. CDR1 and CDR2 from the germline V gene are DFQATT and SNEGSKA (reference sequence). With V trimmed by 0 bases and J by 7 bases, 5 bases remained unmatched. The CDR3 sequence is CSAREPGTRNEQFF. Written as DNA, the CDR3 is TGCAGTGCTAGAGAACCCGGGACTAGGAATGAGCAGTTCTTC.

About this clonotype itself: This sequence may be a read error, since a much larger clone differs from it by one base. The chain joins TRBV7-8 to TRBJ2-3; tentative D call: TRBD2 (6 bases). This CDR3 region has 14 residues. CDR1 SGHVS and CDR2 FQNEAQ come from the germline V gene. Trimming cost V 3 bases and J 0 bases, with 7 bases left between them. The CDR3 sequence is CASSFGTSTDTQYF. The CDR3, as DNA: TGTGCCAGCAGCTTTGGGACTAGCACAGATACGCAGTATTTT. The whole variable domain, remainder taken from reference TRBV7-8 and TRBJ2-3, is GAGVSQSPRYKVAKRGQDVALRCDPISGHVSLFWYQQALGQGPEFLTYFQNEAQLDKSGLPSDRFFAERPEGSVSTLKIQRTQQEDSAVYLCASSFGTSTDTQYFGPGTRLTVL.

This sequence joins TRBV6-2 or TRBV6-3 and TRBJ2-1; TRBD2 agrees at 10 bases. Unmatched junction bases numbered 8, after V lost 7 bases and J lost 5 bases. The length of the CDR3 is 15 residues. In germline, CDR1 is MNHEY, CDR2 SVGEGT. The chain's CDR3 is CASTSGSGGDNEQFF. In DNA form, the CDR3 reads TGTGCCAGCACATCGGGCAGCGGGGGGGACAATGAGCAGTTCTTC.

This clonotype was observed a few times. The chain joins TRBV28 to TRBJ1-6; 7 bases match TRBD1. Germline values: CDR1 MDHEN, CDR2 SYDVKM. Germline trimming cut 7 bases from V and 7 bases from J; bases unmatched to any gene: 10. CDR3 length: 15 residues. The CDR3 reads CASNIPGQLNSPLHF. The CDR3 nucleotides are TGTGCCAGCAACATTCCGGGACAGTTGAATTCACCCCTCCACTTT.

This clonotype was observed a few times. The genes are TRBV7-2 and TRBJ2-2; 12 bases agree with TRBD2. This CDR3 comprises 17 residues. The V and J ends lost 3 bases and 6 bases, in that order; junction bases with no gene match: 8. CDR1 and CDR2 from the germline V gene are SGHTA and FQGNSA. CDR3 bases: TGTGCCAGCAGCTTTGGGGTCCTAGCGGGGGGGCCCGGGGAGCTGTTTTTT. Amino acid sequence: CASSFGVLAGGPGELFF.

This chain uses TRBV19 with TRBJ2-3; tentatively, D is TRBD1 (6 bases). CDR3 length equals 15 residues. Germline V lookup: CDR1 LNHDA, CDR2 SQIVND (reference sequence). V lost 2 bases to trimming and J lost 2 bases, with 11 bases between them. Written as DNA, the CDR3 is TGTGCCAGTAGTATACCATGGACAGCCACAGATACGCAGTATTTT. Its translation: CASSIPWTATDTQYF.

This clonotype has more than one count but fewer than ten. The J gene is TRBJ1-4, the V gene TRBV19; 7 positions agree with TRBD1. The J segment lost 4 bases and the V segment lost 4 bases, leaving 6 bases of the junction unmatched. The germline V gene encodes CDR1 LNHDA and CDR2 SQIVND (reference sequence). CDR3 length: 15 residues. The CDR3, as DNA: TGTGCCAGTAGTAGGCGCGGGACAGATAATGAAAAACTGTTTTTT. The encoded protein is CASSRRGTDNEKLFF.

The sample holds one count of this clonotype. V is TRBV6-4 and J is TRBJ2-3, with TRBD2 matching 10 bases. Germline assignment: CDR1 MRHNA and CDR2 SNTAGT. This CDR3 has 20 amino acids. With V trimmed by 0 bases and J by 0 bases, 12 bases remained unmatched. Here the CDR3 DNA reads TGTGCCAGCAGTGACTCCGGTAGCGGGGGGACTGGAATTAGCACAGATACGCAGTATTTT. Protein: CASSDSGSGGTGISTDTQYF.

V usage is TRBV20-1 and J usage is TRBJ2-1, with 9 positions matching TRBD2. This CDR3 is built from 16 residues. The V segment lost 0 bases and the J segment 9 bases; nucleotides outside the gene matches: 12. Germline V gene data show CDR1 as DFQATT and CDR2 as SNEGSKA (reference sequence). The CDR3 nucleotides read TGCAGTGCTAGAGATCCAGGGACTAGCCCGAGGAGTGAGCAGTTCTTC. Translated, it gives CSARDPGTSPRSEQFF.